Sequencing of this T cell receptor (beta chain) was carried out in a study of long-term antiretroviral therapy in people with HIV. Study results and limitations: Clonal populations expanded prior to ART predominated within the repertoire at all time points. Therapy changes, viral resistance and ART adherence were not documented in the available data.

With 10 bases removed from V and 0 bases from J, the gap between germline ends came to 12 bases. The CDR3 length is 14 residues. Germline CDR1 reads MNHNS; CDR2 reads SASEGT. Notes on this clone: As yet, its antigen is unknown.

Version v3.0 of the immunoSEQ assay ran at survey level. Using immunoSEQ multiplex PCR, the repertoire was profiled, and TCRdb retains in-frame clones only, with some absent. This table has about 20,000 clones, more than 70% appearing once. Specimen: unsorted PBMCs, collected 2.4 to 2.5 years after starting antiretroviral therapy. V and J are TRBV6-1 and TRBJ2-2; the D is unclear. This receptor was taken from a man aged 40-55 years with HIV. As DNA, the CDR3 is TGTGCCACCCCCCGGACGTCGAACACCGGGGAGCTGTTTTTT. As protein: CATPRTSNTGELFF.